The subject of this entry is one T cell receptor (beta chain). The specificity of this receptor is unknown. Base qualities are not at hand, and no much larger clone is one base apart. The sample comes from a study of human versus mouse CDR3 diversity and MHC coevolution (dated by TCRdb to 2015 to 2018). Regarding the research as a whole: According to reports, the immunoSEQ assay detects one in 200,000 T cells and minimizes multiplex PCR amplification bias. Three healthy volunteer blood donors made up the human cohort, with one aged 30 to 40, one aged 40 to 49 and one aged 60 to 70 at collection. Across the mouse and human samples, each sample yielded between about 0.6 x 10^7 and 1.8 x 10^7 valid reads. Human naive CD4 T cell repertoires served as a reference for TCR selection on multiple MHC II alleles, compared against human-TCR-locus transgenic mice with single MHC II.

Fluorescence-activated cell sorting was used to pull naive CD4 T cells, meaning cells that were CD45RO-negative and CD62L-positive, out of the PBMCs. From each donor, around 51 ml of fresh peripheral blood was taken, and Ficoll density centrifugation was then used to isolate PBMCs. Cells were sorted on a FACSAria III instrument, and every sample had a purity above 85%. The junction shows trimming of 2 bases on V and 3 bases on J, and the gene matches do not reach 4 bases of it. The CDR3 spans 14 residues, from the cysteine through the phenylalanine. The entry retains the CDR3 DNA only, 42 bases that are in frame from base 1. According to the germline V gene (reference sequence), CDR1 reads SGHNT and CDR2 reads YYREEE. Paper-wide results and their limitations: Because human T cells were selected on six or seven MHC II alleles, repertoire diversity in humans and mice was not considered directly comparable. The largest TCR beta repertoire, 1.5 million to 2 million clonotypes, was estimated by iCHAO1 for humans, a finding likely attributable to selection by multiple MHC II molecules. On average, humans had more CDR3 deletions and insertions than mice did, pointing to greater exonuclease and TdT activity. Most of the three human donors showed the lowest clonal inequality scores among all compared groups.

The QIAGEN blood and tissue kit was used to extract genomic DNA from sorted cells, and the DNA was quantified on a NanoDrop 1000. Using multiplex PCR of genomic DNA, the immunoSEQ platform deep sequenced and quantified the TCR alpha and beta chains. Per the source publication's procedure: Annotation of the TCR sequences relied on IMGT gene and region definitions. Out-of-frame rearrangements were taken as a proxy for the preselection repertoire and were compared with in-frame clonotypes. Repertoire size was estimated with the iCHAO1 estimator supplied with the immunoSEQ platform. A Gini index, which is based on the Lorenz curve, was applied to in-frame amino acid clonotypes to measure clonal inequality. Shared clonotypes were counted with the intersect function of the R package tcR, and similarity was scored with the Jaccard index. The R prcomp function was used without normalization to run principal component analysis of V, J and V-J usage frequencies. TCRdb limited this immuneACCESS table to in-frame rearrangements with V and J called. A share of clones is missing; checked studies link under half to unresolved V genes, and the rest is unexplained. V, J and clone size reflect that table, while D and trimming were determined from the DNA. For this sample there are roughly 86,000 clones; 90% to 95% appear just once. About 1.4% of the sample goes to the ten largest clones.

Source material: naive CD4+ T cells from blood. What the cell subset or site label conveys for this sample: CD45RO-negative CD62L-positive naive CD4 T cells. This chain joins TRBV5-4 to TRBJ1-1; a stretch of 7 junction bases matches TRBD1. The receptor comes from a person aged 25 to 75 in good health. This receptor has the CDR3 CASSLDRVHTEAFF. The nucleotide sequence is TGTGCCAGCAGCTTAGACAGGGTGCACACTGAAGCTTTCTTT.